A single sample gave rise to the 2 T cell receptor beta chains below, sequenced in a study of cytomegalovirus exposure and HLA in healthy donors. 60 Vbeta and 13 Jbeta primers were used in PCR. Using immunoSEQ multiplex PCR, the repertoire was profiled, and TCRdb retains in-frame clones only, with some absent. The sample has approximately 160,000 clones, over 70% seen once. Sequencing input: PBMCs. Receptor source: a man aged 50 to 59 in good health and CMV-seropositive.

This chain's CDR3 is CASSFSDEQFF. CDR3 nucleotides: TGTGCCAGCAGCTTTAGTGATGAGCAGTTCTTC. V is TRBV5-4 and J is TRBJ2-1; D remains ambiguous. CDR3 length equals 11 residues. Germline V gene lookup returns CDR1 SGHNT and CDR2 YYREEE (reference sequence). V gave up 2 bases and J gave up 8 bases, with 5 bases separating them. Together with reference TRBV5-4 and TRBJ2-1, the CDR3 gives the full variable domain: ETGVTQSPTHLIKTRGQQVTLRCSSQSGHNTVSWYQQALGQGPQFIFQYYREEENGRGNFPPRFSGLQFPNYSSELNVNALELDDSALYLCASSFSDEQFFGPGTRLTVL.

V gene TRBV5-4 combines with J gene TRBJ2-3; D might be TRBD1 (5 bases). The CDR3 is 13 residues long. Trimming took off 2 bases at V and 1 base at J, with 5 bases between the two ends. Germline values: CDR1 SGHNT, CDR2 YYREEE (reference sequence). The CDR3 DNA follows: TGTGCCAGCAGCTTCAGGGGCACAGATACGCAGTATTTT. Translated, it gives CASSFRGTDTQYF.